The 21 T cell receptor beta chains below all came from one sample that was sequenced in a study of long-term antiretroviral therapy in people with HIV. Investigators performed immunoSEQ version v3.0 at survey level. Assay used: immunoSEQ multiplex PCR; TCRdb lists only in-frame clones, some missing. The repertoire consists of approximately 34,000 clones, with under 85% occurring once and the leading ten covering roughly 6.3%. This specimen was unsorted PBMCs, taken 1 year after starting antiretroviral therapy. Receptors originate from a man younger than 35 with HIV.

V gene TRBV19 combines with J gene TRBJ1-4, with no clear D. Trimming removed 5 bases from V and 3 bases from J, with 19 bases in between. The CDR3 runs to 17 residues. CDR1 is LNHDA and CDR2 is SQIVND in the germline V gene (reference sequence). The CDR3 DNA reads TGTGCCAGTAGTCCGGTTGCTTCTATCCGTCCTAATGAAAAACTGTTTTTT. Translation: CASSPVASIRPNEKLFF.

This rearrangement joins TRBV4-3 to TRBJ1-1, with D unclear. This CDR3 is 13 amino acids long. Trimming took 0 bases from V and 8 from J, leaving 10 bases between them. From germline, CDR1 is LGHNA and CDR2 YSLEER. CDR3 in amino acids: CASSQDQWGEAFF. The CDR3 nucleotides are TGCGCCAGCAGCCAAGATCAATGGGGAGAAGCTTTCTTT.

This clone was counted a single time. This CDR3 is CASSGTGGYEQYF. In nucleotides, the CDR3 is TGTGCCAGCTCCGGGACAGGGGGATACGAGCAGTACTTC. J is TRBJ2-7 and V is TRBV19, with 11 nucleotides matching TRBD1. The CDR3 runs 13 residues. CDR1 and CDR2 from the germline V gene are LNHDA and SQIVND (reference sequence). J was trimmed by 4 bases and V by 9 bases; bases with no gene match: 5.

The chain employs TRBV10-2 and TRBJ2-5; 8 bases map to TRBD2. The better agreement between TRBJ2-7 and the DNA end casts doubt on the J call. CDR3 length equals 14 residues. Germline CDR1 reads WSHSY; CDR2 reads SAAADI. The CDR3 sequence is CASTPGAGAYEQYF. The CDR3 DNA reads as TGCGCCAGCACCCCGGGAGCGGGAGCCTACGAGCAGTACTTC.

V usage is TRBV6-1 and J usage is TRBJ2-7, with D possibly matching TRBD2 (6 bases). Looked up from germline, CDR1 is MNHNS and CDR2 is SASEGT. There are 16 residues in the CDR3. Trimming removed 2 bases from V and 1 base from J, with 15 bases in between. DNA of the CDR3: TGTGCCAGCAGTGAACGTCGGGGACTGAATTCCTACGAGCAGTACTTC. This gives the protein CASSERRGLNSYEQYF.

CDR3 DNA: TGTGCCAGCAGCCCTCGTCAGGGGGCTGTAGATACGCAGTATTTT. It specifies CASSPRQGAVDTQYF. The V and J genes are TRBV7-2 and TRBJ2-3; 8 bases are shared with TRBD1. Unmatched junction bases numbered 9, after V lost 5 bases and J lost 5 bases. The CDR3 totals 15 residues. The V gene's germline CDR1 is SGHTA and CDR2 FQGNSA.

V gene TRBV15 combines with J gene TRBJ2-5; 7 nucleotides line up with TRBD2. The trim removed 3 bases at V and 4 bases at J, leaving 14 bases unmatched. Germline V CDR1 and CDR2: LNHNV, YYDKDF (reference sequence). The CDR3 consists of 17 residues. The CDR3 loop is CATSSVEASGRRETQYF. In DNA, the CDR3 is TGTGCCACCAGCAGTGTTGAGGCTAGCGGAAGAAGAGAGACCCAGTACTTC.

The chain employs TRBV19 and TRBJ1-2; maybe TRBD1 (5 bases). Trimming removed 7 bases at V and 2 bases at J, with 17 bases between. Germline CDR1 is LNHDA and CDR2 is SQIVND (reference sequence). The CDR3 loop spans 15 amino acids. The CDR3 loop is CASTPRATDNYGYTF. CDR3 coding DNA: TGTGCCAGTACCCCCCGTGCGACAGACAACTATGGCTACACCTTC.

DNA for the CDR3: TGTGCCAGCAGCCAATTATTCACTAGCGGGAGAAACGAGCAGTACTTC. Protein sequence: CASSQLFTSGRNEQYF. This chain links TRBV14 with TRBJ2-7; 11 bases fit TRBD2. The length of the CDR3 is 16 residues. Germline CDR1 reads SGHDN; CDR2 reads FVKESK. The J segment lost 5 bases and the V segment lost 2 bases, leaving 8 bases of the junction unmatched.

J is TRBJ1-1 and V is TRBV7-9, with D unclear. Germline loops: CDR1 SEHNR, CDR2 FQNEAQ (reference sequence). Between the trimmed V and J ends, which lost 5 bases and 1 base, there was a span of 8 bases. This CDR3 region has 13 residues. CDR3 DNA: TGTGCCAGCAGCCCAGAAGAGAACACTGAAGCTTTCTTT. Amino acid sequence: CASSPEENTEAFF. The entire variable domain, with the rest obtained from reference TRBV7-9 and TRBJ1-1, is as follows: DTGVSQNPRHKITKRGQNVTFRCDPISEHNRLYWYRQTLGQGPEFLTYFQNEAQLEKSRLLSDRFSAERPKGSFSTLEIQRTEQGDSAMYLCASSPEENTEAFFGQGTRLTVV.

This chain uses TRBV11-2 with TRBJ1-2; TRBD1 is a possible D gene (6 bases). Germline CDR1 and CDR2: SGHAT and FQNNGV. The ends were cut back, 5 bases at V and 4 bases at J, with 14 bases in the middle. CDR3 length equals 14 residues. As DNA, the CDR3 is TGTGCCAGCAGCCCGCTCAGGGGTGTCTATGGCTACACCTTC. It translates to CASSPLRGVYGYTF.

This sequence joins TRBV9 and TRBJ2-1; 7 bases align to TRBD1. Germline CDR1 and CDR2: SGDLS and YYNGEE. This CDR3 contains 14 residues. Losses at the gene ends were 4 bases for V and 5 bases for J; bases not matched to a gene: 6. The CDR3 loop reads CASSYRDSNNEQFF. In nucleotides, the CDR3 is TGTGCCAGCAGCTACCGGGACAGCAACAATGAGCAGTTCTTC.

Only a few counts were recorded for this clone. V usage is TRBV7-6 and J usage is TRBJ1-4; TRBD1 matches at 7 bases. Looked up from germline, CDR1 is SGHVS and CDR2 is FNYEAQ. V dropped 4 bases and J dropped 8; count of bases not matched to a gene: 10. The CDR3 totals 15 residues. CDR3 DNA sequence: TGTGCCAGCAGCTCCACAGGGGCTTGGGACGAAAAACTGTTTTTT. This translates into CASSSTGAWDEKLFF. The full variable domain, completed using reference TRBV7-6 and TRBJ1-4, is GAGVSQSPRYKVTKRGQDVALRCDPISGHVSLYWYRQALGQGPEFLTYFNYEAQQDKSGLPNDRFSAERPEGSISTLTIQRTEQRDSAMYRCASSSTGAWDEKLFFGSGTQLSVL.

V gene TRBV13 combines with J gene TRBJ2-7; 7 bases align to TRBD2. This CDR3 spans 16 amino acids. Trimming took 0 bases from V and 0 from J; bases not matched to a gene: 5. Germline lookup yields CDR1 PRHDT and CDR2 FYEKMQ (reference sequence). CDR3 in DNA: TGTGCCAGCAGCTTAGGACTAGCGCAGAGCTCCTACGAGCAGTACTTC. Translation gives CASSLGLAQSSYEQYF.

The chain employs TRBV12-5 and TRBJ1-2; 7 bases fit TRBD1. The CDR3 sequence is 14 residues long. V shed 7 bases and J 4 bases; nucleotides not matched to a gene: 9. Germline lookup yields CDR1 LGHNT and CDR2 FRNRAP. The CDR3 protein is CASASLDRVYGYTF. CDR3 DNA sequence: TGTGCTAGTGCCTCTCTCGACAGGGTCTATGGCTACACCTTC.

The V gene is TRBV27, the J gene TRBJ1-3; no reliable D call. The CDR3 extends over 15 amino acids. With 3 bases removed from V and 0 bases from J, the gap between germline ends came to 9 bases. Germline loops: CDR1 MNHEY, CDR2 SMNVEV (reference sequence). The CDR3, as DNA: TGTGCCAGCAGTTTCTCCCCGCCCTCTGGAAACACCATATATTTT. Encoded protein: CASSFSPPSGNTIYF.

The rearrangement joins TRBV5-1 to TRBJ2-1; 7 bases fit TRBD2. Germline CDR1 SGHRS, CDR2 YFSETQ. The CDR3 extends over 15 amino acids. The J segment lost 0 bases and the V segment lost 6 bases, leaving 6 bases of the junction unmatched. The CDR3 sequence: CASTPGGSSYNEQFF. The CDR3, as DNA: TGCGCCAGCACCCCCGGGGGGAGCTCCTACAATGAGCAGTTCTTC.

The CDR3 nucleotides are TGCGCCAGCAGCTTAGAGTTTAACTCTCCCTACGAGCAGTACTTC. It yields the protein CASSLEFNSPYEQYF. The V gene is TRBV5-1, the J gene TRBJ2-7; D ambiguous. The CDR3 has 15 amino acids. V was cut by 2 bases and J by 2 bases, with 14 bases left in between. Germline CDR1 SGHRS, CDR2 YFSETQ.

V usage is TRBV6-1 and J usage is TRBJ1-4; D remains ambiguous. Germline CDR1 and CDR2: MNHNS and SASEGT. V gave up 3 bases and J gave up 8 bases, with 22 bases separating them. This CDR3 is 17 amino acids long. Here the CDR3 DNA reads TGTGCCAGCAGTGAGGGTCGTTTAAAAGGGTTAAGCGAAAAACTGTTTTTT. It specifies CASSEGRLKGLSEKLFF.

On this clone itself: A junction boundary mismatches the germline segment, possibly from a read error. This CDR3 reads CASSLEGGEPFF. In nucleotides, the CDR3 is TGTGCCAGCAGCTTGGAAGGGGGCGAACCTTTTTTT. This chain uses TRBV5-6 with TRBJ2-3; TRBD1 matches 7 bases. Looked up from germline, CDR1 is SGHDT and CDR2 is YYEEEE. This CDR3 region has 12 residues.

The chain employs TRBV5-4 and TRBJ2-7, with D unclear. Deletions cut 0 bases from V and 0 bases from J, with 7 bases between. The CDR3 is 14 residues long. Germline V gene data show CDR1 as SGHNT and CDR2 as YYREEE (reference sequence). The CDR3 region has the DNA TGTGCCAGCAGCTTGGGGCAGAACTCCTACGAGCAGTACTTC. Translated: CASSLGQNSYEQYF. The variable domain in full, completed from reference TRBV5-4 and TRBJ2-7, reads ETGVTQSPTHLIKTRGQQVTLRCSSQSGHNTVSWYQQALGQGPQFIFQYYREEENGRGNFPPRFSGLQFPNYSSELNVNALELDDSALYLCASSLGQNSYEQYFGPGTRLTVT.